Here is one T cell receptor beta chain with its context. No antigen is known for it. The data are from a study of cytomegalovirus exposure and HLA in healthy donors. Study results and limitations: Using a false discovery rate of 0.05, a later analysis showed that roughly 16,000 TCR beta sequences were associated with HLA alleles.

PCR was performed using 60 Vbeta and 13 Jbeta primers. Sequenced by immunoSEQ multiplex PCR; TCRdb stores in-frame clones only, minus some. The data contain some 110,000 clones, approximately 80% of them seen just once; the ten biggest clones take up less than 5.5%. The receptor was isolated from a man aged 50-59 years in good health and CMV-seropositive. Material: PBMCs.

The CDR3 DNA is TGTGCCAGCAGCCATGGAGCGGGAAGGAACACCGGGGAGCTGTTTTTT. Amino acids: CASSHGAGRNTGELFF. The genes are TRBV4-2 and TRBJ2-2; 7 bases agree with TRBD2. This CDR3 has 16 amino acids. Trimming took 3 bases from V and 1 from J; bases not matched to a gene: 5. Germline V gene data show CDR1 as LGHNA and CDR2 as YNFKEQ.